This T cell receptor beta chain is drawn from a study of T cell repertoires in ileal Crohn's disease. Time point given: neoterminal ileum biopsy at postoperative endoscopy, about 6 months after surgery. Repertoires were generated with immunoSEQ multiplex PCR, while TCRdb's copy carries only in-frame clones and drops some. The sample has some 15,000 clones, around 78% seen once. Specimen: ileal tissue. The source is an adult with Crohn's disease.

The CDR3: CSVRVGQGYTF. CDR3 nucleotides: TGCAGCGTTAGAGTAGGTCAAGGCTACACCTTC. The chain is built from TRBV29-1 and TRBJ1-2; D is undetermined. V was clipped by 5 bases and J by 8 bases, with 12 bases between them. This CDR3 has 11 residues. Germline values: CDR1 SQVTM, CDR2 ANQGSEA.